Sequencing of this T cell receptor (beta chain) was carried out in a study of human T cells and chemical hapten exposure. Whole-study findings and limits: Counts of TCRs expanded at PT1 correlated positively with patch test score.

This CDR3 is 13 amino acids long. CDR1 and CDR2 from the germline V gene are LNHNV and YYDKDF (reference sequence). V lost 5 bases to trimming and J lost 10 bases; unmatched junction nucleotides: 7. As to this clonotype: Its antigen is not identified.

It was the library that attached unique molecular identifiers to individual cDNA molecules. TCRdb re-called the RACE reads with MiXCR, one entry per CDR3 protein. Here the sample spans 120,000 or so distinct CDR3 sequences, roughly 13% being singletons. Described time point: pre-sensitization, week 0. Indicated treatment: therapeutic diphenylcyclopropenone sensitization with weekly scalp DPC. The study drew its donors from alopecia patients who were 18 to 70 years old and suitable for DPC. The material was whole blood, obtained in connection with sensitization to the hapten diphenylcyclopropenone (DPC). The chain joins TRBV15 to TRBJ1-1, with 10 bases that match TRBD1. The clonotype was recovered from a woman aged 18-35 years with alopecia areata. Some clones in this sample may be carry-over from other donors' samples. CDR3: CATSWGQGSGAFF. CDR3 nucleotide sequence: TGTGCCACCAGCTGGGGACAGGGGAGTGGAGCTTTCTTT. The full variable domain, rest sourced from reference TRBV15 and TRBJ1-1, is DAMVIQNPRYQVTQFGKPVTLSCSQTLNHNVMYWYQQKSSQAPKLLFHYYDKDFNNEADTPDNFQSRRPNTSFCFLDIRSPGLGDTAMYLCATSWGQGSGAFFGQGTRLTVV.